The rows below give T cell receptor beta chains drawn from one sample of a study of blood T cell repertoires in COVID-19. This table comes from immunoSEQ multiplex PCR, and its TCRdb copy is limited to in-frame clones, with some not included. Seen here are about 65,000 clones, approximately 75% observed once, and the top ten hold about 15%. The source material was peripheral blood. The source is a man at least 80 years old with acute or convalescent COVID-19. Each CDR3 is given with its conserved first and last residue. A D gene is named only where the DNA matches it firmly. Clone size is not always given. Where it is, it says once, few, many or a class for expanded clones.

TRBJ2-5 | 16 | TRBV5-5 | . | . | TGTGCCAGCAGCTTGGATCGGGCCCGGGCGGGAGAGACCCAGTACTTC | CASSLDRARAGETQYF
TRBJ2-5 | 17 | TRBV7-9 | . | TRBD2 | TGTGCCAGCAGCTTAGGGCTAGCGGGAGGAGAGAGAGAGACCCAGTACTTC | CASSLGLAGGERETQYF
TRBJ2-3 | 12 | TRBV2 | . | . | TGTGCCAGCGCTCGCGGTAGAGATACGCAGTATTTT | CASARGRDTQYF
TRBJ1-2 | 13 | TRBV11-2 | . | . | TGTGCCAGCAGCCTCACGACAGACTATGGCTACACCTTC | CASSLTTDYGYTF
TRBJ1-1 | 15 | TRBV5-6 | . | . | TGTGCCAGCAGCTTGGGGTTTTCAGGGTTCTCAGAAGCTTTCTTT | CASSLGFSGFSEAFF
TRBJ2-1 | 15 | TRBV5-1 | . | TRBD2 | TGCGCCAGCAGCTTGATTAGCGGGGCAGATCTTGAGCAGTTCTTC | CASSLISGADLEQFF
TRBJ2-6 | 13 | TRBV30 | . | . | TGTGCCTGGAGTGGCGGGATCGCCAACGTCCTGACTTTC | CAWSGGIANVLTF
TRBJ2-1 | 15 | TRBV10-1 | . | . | TGCGCCAGCAGTGATACAGGGCTCGGGTACAATGAGCAGTTCTTC | CASSDTGLGYNEQFF
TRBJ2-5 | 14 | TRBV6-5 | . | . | TGTGCCAGCAGTACTACAGGGAGTCAAGAGACCCAGTACTTC | CASSTTGSQETQYF
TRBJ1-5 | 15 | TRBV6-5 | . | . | TGTGCCAGCAGTTCTAGAGGGTATAGCAATCAGCCCCAGCATTTT | CASSSRGYSNQPQHF
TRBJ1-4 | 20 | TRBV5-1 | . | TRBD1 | TGCGCCAGCAGCTTGACCGGGACAGGGAAGTCTGTGGCAACTAATGAAAAACTGTTTTTT | CASSLTGTGKSVATNEKLFF
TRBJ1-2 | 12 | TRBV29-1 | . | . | TGCAGCGTTGAGCGGGGCAACTATGGCTACACCTTC | CSVERGNYGYTF
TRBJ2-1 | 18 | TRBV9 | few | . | TGTGCCAGCAGCGTATTCGGGGGGACAGGCGCCGTTCGAAATGAGCAGTTCTTC | CASSVFGGTGAVRNEQFF
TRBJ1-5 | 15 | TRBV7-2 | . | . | TGTGCCAGCAGCTTAGTGGCAGCAGAGGGTCAGCCCCAGCATTTT | CASSLVAAEGQPQHF
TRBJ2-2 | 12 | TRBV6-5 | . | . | TGTGCCAGCAGTTACCCCCACGGGGAGCTGTTTTTT | CASSYPHGELFF
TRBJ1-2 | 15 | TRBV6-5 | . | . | TGTGCCAGCCAACCCTCGGGGGTCACTAACTATGGCTACACCTTC | CASQPSGVTNYGYTF
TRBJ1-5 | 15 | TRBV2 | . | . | TGTGCCAGCAGTGAAGCGCGTGGTCTTAATCAGCCCCAGCATTTT | CASSEARGLNQPQHF
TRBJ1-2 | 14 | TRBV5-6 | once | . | TGTGCCAGCAGCTTGGGCAGGGAAATCTATGGCTACACCTTC | CASSLGREIYGYTF
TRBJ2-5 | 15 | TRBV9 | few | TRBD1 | TGTGCCAGCAGCGTAGCGACAGGGGCCGAAGAGACCCAGTACTTC | CASSVATGAEETQYF
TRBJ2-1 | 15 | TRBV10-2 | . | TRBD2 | TGCGCCAGCAGTGTCTTGGGGGGGGCCTACAATGAGCAGTTCTTC | CASSVLGGAYNEQFF
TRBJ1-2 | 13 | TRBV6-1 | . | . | TGTGCCAGCAGTGATGGGGACATCTATGGCTACACCTTC | CASSDGDIYGYTF
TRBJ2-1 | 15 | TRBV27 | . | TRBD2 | TGTGCCAGCACCAAGCGGGGCCCGACAAACAATGAGCAGTTCTTC | CASTKRGPTNNEQFF